What follows describes a single T cell receptor beta chain. No antigen is known for it. In the authors' workflow: ImmunoSEQ sequences covered only the junction and lacked quality scores; filtering therefore differed. Sequencing used immunoSEQ multiplex PCR; TCRdb keeps in-frame clones, though not all of them. V, J and clone size were drawn from that table, and D and trimming were deduced from the DNA. The sample carries 2 million to 2.5 million clones, 85% to 95% recorded once. CDR3 length: 14 amino acids. Germline V CDR1 and CDR2: SEHNR, FQNEAQ (reference sequence). V gave up 2 bases and J gave up 3 bases, with 10 bases separating them. This record comes from a study of shared clonotypes between healthy human individuals. Study-level results: Clonotypes shared by all four sorted-subset donors had higher generation probabilities than non-shared clonotypes. Few donors limited the genetic and exposure-history diversity represented.

Adult Caucasians living in Nashville, Tennessee made up all of the donors. The V gene is TRBV7-9, the J gene TRBJ2-5; D perhaps matches TRBD1 (5 bases). The sequenced sample was naive CD4+ T cells from PBMCs. The subset: CD45RA+ positively selected. This sequence originates from a man aged 18 to 30 in good health. Some clones in this sample may be carry-over from other donors' samples. CDR3 amino acids: CASSLRGWEETQYF. In nucleotides, the CDR3 is TGTGCCAGCAGCTTAAGGGGTTGGGAAGAGACCCAGTACTTC. Full variable domain (rest looked up from reference TRBV7-9 and TRBJ2-5): DTGVSQNPRHKITKRGQNVTFRCDPISEHNRLYWYRQTLGQGPEFLTYFQNEAQLEKSRLLSDRFSAERPKGSFSTLEIQRTEQGDSAMYLCASSLRGWEETQYFGPGTRLLVL.